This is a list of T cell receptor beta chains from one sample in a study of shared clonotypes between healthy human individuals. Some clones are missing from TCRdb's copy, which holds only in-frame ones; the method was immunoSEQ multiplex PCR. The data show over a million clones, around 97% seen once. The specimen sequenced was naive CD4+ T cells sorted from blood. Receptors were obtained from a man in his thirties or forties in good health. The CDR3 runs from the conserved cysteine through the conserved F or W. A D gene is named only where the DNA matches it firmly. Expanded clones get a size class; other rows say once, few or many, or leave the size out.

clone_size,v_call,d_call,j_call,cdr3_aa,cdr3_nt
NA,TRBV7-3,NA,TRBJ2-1,CASSPSQGRFYNEQFF,TGTGCCAGCAGTCCTAGCCAGGGTCGGTTCTACAATGAGCAGTTCTTC
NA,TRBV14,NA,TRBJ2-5,CASSQGLGTQYF,TGTGCCAGCAGCCAAGGTTTGGGGACCCAGTACTTC
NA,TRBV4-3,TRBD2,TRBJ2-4,CASSQDAGTREGIQYF,TGCGCCAGCAGCCAAGATGCAGGTACCAGGGAGGGCATTCAGTACTTC
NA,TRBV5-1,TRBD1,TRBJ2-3,CASSWTGTGTDTQYF,TGCGCCAGCAGCTGGACAGGGACGGGCACAGATACGCAGTATTTT
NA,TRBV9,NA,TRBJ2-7,CASSVSAGTVYEQYF,TGTGCCAGCAGCGTATCGGCAGGCACGGTCTACGAGCAGTACTTC
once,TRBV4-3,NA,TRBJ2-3,CASSQGAGLAPDTQYF,TGCGCCAGCAGCCAAGGTGCGGGGCTAGCGCCAGATACGCAGTATTTT
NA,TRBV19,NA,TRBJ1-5,CASSIRGAGQPQHF,TGTGCCAGTAGTATAAGGGGGGCGGGACAGCCCCAGCATTTT
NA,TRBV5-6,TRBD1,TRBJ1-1,CASSPETGGGRNTEAFF,TGTGCCAGCAGCCCCGAGACAGGGGGCGGGAGGAACACTGAAGCTTTCTTT
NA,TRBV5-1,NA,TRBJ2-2,CASSIDRNGELFF,TGCGCCAGCAGCATCGATCGAAACGGGGAGCTGTTTTTT
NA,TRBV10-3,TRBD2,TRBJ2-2,CAISGLAGASTGELFF,TGTGCCATCAGTGGCCTAGCGGGAGCCAGCACCGGGGAGCTGTTTTTT
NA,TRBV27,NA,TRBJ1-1,CASSLRGPDTEAFF,TGTGCCAGCAGTTTACGGGGACCGGACACTGAAGCTTTCTTT
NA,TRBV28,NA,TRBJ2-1,CASLAPGLTYNEQFF,TGTGCCAGCCTCGCCCCGGGCCTTACTTACAATGAGCAGTTCTTC
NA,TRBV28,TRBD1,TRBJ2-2,CASGQDTGELFF,TGTGCCAGCGGACAGGACACCGGGGAGCTGTTTTTT
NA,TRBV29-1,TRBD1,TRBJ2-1,CSVADRVVYNEQFF,TGCAGCGTTGCGGACAGGGTAGTGTACAATGAGCAGTTCTTC
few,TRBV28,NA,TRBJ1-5,CASTSGNQPQHF,TGTGCCAGCACCTCGGGAAATCAGCCCCAGCATTTT
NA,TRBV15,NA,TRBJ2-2,CATSREYGTGELFF,TGTGCCACCAGCAGAGAATACGGCACCGGGGAGCTGTTTTTT
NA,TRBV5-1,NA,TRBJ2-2,CASSFTAAGELFF,TGCGCCAGCAGCTTTACGGCCGCCGGGGAGCTGTTTTTT
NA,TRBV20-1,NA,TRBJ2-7,CSARGPGEQYF,TGCAGTGCTAGAGGCCCCGGCGAGCAGTACTTC
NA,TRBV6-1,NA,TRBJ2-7,CASSEVKTRSSYEQYF,TGTGCCAGCAGTGAAGTCAAGACGCGGAGCTCCTACGAGCAGTACTTC
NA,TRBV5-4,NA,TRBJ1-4,CASSLIMGGTNEKLFF,TGTGCCAGCAGCTTGATAATGGGTGGCACTAATGAAAAACTGTTTTTT
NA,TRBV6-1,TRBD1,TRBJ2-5,CASSGWTGLETQYF,TGTGCCAGCAGTGGATGGACAGGGTTGGAGACCCAGTACTTC
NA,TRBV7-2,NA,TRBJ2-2,CASSFLIGGTGELFF,TGTGCCAGCAGCTTTTTGATCGGTGGCACCGGGGAGCTGTTTTTT
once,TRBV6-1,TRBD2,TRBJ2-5,CASIGGNQETQYF,TGTGCCAGCATCGGGGGGAACCAAGAGACCCAGTACTTC